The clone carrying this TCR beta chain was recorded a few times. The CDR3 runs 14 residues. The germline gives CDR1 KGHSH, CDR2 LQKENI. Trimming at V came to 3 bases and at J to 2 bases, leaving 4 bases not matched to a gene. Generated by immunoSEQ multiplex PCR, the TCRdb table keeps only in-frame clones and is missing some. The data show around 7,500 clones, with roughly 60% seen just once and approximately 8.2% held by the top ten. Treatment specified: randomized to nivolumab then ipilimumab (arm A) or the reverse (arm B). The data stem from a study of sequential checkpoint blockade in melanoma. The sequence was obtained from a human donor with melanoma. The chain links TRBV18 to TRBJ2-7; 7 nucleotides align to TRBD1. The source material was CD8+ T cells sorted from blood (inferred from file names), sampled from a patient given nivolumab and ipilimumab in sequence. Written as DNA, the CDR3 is TGTGCCAGCTCACCCGCAGACAGGGCCTACGAGCAGTACTTC. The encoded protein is CASSPADRAYEQYF.